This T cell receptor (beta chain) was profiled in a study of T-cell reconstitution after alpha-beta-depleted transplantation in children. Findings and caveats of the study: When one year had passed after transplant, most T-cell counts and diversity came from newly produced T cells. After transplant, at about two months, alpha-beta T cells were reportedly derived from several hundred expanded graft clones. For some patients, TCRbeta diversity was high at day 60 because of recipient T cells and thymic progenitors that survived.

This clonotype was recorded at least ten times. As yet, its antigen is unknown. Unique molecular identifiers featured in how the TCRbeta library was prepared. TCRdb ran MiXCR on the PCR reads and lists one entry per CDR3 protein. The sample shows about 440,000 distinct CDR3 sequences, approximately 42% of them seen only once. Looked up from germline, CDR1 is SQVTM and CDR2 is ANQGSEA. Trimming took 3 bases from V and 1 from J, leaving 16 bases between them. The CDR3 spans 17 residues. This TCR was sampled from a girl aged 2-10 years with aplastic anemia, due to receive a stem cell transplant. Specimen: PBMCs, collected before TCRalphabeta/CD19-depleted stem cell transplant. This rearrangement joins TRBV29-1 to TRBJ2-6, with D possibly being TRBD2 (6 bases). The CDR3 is CSVEKVAGRSGANVLTF. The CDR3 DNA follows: TGCAGCGTTGAGAAAGTCGCAGGGAGGTCTGGGGCCAACGTCCTGACTTTC. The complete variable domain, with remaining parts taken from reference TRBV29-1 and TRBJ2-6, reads SAVISQKPSRDICQRGTSLTIQCQVDSQVTMMFWYRQQPGQSLTLIATANQGSEATYESGFVIDKFPISRPNLTFSTLTVSNMSPEDSSIYLCSVEKVAGRSGANVLTFGAGSRLTVL.